Below, one TCR beta chain is given with its context. Sequencing of TCR beta covered CD8+ and CD4+ T cells obtained from blood. The multiple sclerosis control group consisted of treatment-naive patients whose relapsing-remitting disease, which was either stable or active, fulfilled revised McDonald criteria. Reverse transcription of roughly 0.5 to 1 ug RNA was carried out with random hexamers. TCR beta CDR3 was amplified by immunoSEQ covering 54 Vbeta and 13 Jbeta. TCRdb redid the calling of the immunoSEQ multiplex PCR reads with MiXCR, one entry per CDR3 protein. Of some 300,000 distinct CDR3 sequences listed, about nine tenths were seen once; the top ten hold about 0.17%. These data come from a study of CD8 T cells in Susac syndrome. Sequencing was carried out using CD8+ T cells from PBMCs. The TCR sequence derives from a human donor with multiple sclerosis.

CDR3 nucleotides: TGTGCCAGCAGTGACTCGAGTCAGGGGGCCGAAGCTTTCTTT. This gives the protein CASSDSSQGAEAFF. The rearrangement joins TRBV6-4 to TRBJ1-1, with 8 bases matching TRBD1. The CDR3 loop spans 14 amino acids. In germline, CDR1 is MRHNA, CDR2 SNTAGT. V shed 0 bases, J shed 8 bases, and the junction held 5 bases outside the gene matches.